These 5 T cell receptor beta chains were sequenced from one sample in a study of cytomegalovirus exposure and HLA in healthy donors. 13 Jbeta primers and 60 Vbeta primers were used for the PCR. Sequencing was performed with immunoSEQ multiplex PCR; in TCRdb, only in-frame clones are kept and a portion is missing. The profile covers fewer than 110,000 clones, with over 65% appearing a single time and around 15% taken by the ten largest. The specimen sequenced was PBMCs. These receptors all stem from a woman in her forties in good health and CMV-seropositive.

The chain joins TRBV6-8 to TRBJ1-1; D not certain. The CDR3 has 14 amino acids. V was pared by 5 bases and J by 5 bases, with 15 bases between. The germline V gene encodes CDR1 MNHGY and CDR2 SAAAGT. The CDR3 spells CASSKKQWETEAFF. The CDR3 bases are TGTGCCAGCAGTAAGAAACAGTGGGAGACTGAAGCTTTCTTT.

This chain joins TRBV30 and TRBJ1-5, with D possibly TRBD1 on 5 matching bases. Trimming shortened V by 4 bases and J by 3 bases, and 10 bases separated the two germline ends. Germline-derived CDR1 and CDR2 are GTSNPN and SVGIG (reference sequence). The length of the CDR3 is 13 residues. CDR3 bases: TGTGCCTGGAACTACAGGACCAATCAGCCCCAGCATTTT. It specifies CAWNYRTNQPQHF.

The CDR3 protein is CASSQDLAAGYTYNEQFF. CDR3 coding DNA: TGCGCCAGCAGCCAAGATCTAGCGGCAGGGTACACCTACAATGAGCAGTTCTTC. The chain uses TRBV4-1 and TRBJ2-1, with 7 nucleotides matching TRBD2. CDR1 MGHRA and CDR2 YSYEKL come from the germline V gene. The CDR3 totals 18 residues. V lost 0 bases and J lost 2; bases outside the gene matches: 10.

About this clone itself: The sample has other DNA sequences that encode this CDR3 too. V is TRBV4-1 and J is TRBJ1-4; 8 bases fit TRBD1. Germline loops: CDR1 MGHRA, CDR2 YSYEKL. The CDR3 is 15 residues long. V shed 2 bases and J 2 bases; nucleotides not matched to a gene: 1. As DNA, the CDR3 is TGCGCCAGCAGCCAACCAGGGGGCACTAATGAAAAACTGTTTTTT. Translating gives CASSQPGGTNEKLFF.

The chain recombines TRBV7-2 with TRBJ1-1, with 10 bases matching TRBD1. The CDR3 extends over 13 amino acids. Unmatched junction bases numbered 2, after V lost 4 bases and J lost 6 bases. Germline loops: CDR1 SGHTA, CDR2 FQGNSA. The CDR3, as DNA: TGTGCCAGCAGCTGGGACAGGGGCTCTGAAGCTTTCTTT. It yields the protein CASSWDRGSEAFF.